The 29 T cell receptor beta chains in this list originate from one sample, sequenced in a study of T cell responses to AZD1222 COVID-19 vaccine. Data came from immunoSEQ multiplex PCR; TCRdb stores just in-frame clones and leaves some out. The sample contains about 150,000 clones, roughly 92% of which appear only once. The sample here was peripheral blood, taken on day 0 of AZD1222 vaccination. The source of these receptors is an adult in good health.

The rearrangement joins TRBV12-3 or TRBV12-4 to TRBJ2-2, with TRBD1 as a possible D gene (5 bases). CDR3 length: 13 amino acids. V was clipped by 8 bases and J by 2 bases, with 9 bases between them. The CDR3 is CASATENTGELFF. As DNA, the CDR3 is TGTGCCAGCGCGACAGAAAACACCGGGGAGCTGTTTTTT.

The CDR3 DNA sequence: TGCAGTGCTAGTGGAAACTACAATGAGCAGTTCTTC. It encodes CSASGNYNEQFF. The genes are TRBV20-1 and TRBJ2-1; D unresolved. Trimming pared 3 bases from V and 3 bases from J, leaving 6 bases between. The V gene's germline CDR1 is DFQATT and CDR2 SNEGSKA (reference sequence). The length of the CDR3 is 12 residues.

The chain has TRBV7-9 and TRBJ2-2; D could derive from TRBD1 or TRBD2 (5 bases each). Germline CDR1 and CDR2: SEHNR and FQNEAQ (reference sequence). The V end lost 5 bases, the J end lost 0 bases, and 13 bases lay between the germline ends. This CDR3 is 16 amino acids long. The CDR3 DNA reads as TGTGCCAGCAGCCCTCCCGGGACCGCGAACACCGGGGAGCTGTTTTTT. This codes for CASSPPGTANTGELFF.

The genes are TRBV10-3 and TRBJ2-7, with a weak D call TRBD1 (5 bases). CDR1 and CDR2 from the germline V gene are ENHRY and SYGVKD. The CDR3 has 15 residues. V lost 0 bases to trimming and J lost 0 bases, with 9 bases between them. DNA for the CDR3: TGTGCCATCAGTGAGTCAGGTGACAGCTCCTACGAGCAGTACTTC. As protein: CAISESGDSSYEQYF.

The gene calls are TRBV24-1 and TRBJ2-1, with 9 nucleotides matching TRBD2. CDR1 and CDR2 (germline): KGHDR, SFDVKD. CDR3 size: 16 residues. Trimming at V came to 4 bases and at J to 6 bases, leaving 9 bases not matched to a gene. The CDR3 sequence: CATSDTTSGNPNEQFF. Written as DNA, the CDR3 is TGTGCCACCAGTGACACGACTAGCGGAAACCCCAATGAGCAGTTCTTC.

For the CDR3, the DNA is TGTGCCAGCTCGTCCTCGGGTGAGACCCAGTACTTC. Translating gives CASSSSGETQYF. The V call is TRBV9, the J call TRBJ2-5; D is ambiguous. The V gene's germline CDR1 is SGDLS and CDR2 YYNGEE. With 7 bases removed from V and 5 bases from J, the gap between germline ends came to 12 bases. The CDR3 contains 12 residues. Looking up the rest from reference TRBV9 and TRBJ2-5 gives the full variable domain: DSGVTQTPKHLITATGQRVTLRCSPRSGDLSVYWYQQSLDQGLQFLIQYYNGEERAKGNILERFSAQQFPDLHSELNLSSLELGDSALYFCASSSSGETQYFGPGTRLLVL.

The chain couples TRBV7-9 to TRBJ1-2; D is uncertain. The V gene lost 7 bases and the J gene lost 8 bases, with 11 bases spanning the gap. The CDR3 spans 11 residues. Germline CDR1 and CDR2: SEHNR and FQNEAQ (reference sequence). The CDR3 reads CASKRRSGYTF. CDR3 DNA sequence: TGTGCCAGCAAACGGCGGTCAGGCTACACCTTC.

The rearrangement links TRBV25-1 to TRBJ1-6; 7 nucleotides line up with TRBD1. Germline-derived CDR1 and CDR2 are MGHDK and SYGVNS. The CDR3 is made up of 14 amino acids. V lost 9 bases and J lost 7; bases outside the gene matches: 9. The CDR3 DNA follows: TGTGCCAGTCAAGGAGGGGGCCGAAATTCACCCCTCCACTTT. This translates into CASQGGGRNSPLHF.

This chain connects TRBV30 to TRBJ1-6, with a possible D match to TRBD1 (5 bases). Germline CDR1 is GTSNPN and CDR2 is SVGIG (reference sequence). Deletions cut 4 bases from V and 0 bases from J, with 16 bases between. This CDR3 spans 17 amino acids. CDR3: CAWTRGPGGSYNSPLHF. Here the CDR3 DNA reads TGTGCCTGGACGAGAGGGCCGGGGGGCTCCTATAATTCACCCCTCCACTTT.

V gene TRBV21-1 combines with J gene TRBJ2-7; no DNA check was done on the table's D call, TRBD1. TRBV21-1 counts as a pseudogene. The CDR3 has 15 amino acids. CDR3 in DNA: TGTGCCAGCAACCCAGGGGTTGAGCCTACGTACGAGCAGTACTTC. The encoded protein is CASNPGVEPTYEQYF.

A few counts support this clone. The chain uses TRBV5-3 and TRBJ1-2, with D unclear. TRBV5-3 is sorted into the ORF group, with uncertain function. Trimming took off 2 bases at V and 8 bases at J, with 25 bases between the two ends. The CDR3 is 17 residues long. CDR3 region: CARSFLNGPSHKGGYTF. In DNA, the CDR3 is TGTGCCAGAAGCTTTCTAAACGGGCCGAGCCATAAAGGAGGCTACACCTTC.

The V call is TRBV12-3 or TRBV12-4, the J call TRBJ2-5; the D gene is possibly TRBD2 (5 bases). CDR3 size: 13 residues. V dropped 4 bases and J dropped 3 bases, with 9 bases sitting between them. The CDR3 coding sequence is TGTGCCAGCAGTTACGAGGGAGAAGAGACCCAGTACTTC. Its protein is CASSYEGEETQYF.

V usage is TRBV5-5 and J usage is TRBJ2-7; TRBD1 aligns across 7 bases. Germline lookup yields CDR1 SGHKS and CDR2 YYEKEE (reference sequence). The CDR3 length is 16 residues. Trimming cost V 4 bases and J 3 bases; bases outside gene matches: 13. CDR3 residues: CASSPTTGAIYYEQYF. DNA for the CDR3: TGTGCCAGCAGCCCAACAACAGGGGCCATTTACTACGAGCAGTACTTC.

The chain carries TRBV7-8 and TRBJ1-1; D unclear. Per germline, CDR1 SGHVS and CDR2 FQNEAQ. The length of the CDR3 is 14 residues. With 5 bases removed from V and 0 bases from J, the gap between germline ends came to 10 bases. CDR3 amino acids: CASSADAMNTEAFF. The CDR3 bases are TGTGCCAGCAGCGCCGACGCCATGAACACTGAAGCTTTCTTT.

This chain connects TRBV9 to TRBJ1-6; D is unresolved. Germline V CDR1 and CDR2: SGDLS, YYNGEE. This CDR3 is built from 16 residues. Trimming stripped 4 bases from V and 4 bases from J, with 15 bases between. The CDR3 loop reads CASSLTTSGYNSPLHF. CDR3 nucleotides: TGTGCCAGCAGCTTGACTACCTCCGGGTATAATTCACCCCTCCACTTT.

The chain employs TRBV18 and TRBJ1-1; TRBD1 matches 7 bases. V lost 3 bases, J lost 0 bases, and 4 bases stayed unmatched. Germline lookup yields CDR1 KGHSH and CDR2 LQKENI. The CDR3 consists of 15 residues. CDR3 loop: CASSPLGQMNTEAFF. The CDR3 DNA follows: TGTGCCAGCTCACCCTTGGGACAGATGAACACTGAAGCTTTCTTT.

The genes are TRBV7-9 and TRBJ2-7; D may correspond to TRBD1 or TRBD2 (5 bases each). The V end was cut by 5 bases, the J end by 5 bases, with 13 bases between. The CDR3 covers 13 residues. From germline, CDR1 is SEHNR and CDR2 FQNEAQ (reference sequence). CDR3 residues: CASSPQGRNEQYF. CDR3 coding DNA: TGTGCCAGCAGCCCCCAGGGACGAAACGAGCAGTACTTC.

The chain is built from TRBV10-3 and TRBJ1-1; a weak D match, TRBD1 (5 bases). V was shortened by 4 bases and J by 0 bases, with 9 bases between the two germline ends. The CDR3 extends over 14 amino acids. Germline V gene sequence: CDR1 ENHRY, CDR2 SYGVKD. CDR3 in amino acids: CAISARGVNTEAFF. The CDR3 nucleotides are TGTGCCATCAGTGCGCGGGGCGTGAACACTGAAGCTTTCTTT.

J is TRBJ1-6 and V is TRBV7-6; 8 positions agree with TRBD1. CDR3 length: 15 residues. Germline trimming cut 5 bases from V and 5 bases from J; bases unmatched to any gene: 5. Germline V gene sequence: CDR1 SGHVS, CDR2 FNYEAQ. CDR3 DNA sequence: TGTGCCAGCAGCGCAAACAGGGGGAATAATTCACCCCTCCACTTT. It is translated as CASSANRGNNSPLHF.

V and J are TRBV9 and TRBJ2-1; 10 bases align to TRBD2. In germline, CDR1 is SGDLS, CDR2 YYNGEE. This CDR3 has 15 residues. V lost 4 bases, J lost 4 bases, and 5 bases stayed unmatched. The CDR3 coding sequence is TGTGCCAGCAGCCAAGGACTAGCGGATTACAATGAGCAGTTCTTC. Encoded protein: CASSQGLADYNEQFF.

CDR3 sequence reads: CASSELGERTEAFF. The CDR3 DNA sequence: TGTGCCAGCAGTGAATTGGGGGAGCGCACTGAAGCTTTCTTT. The chain links TRBV2 to TRBJ1-1, with D possibly TRBD1 on 5 matching bases. Trimming took off 2 bases at V and 4 bases at J, with 11 bases between the two ends. CDR1 is SNHLY, CDR2 FYNNEI, per germline. The CDR3 sequence is 14 residues long.

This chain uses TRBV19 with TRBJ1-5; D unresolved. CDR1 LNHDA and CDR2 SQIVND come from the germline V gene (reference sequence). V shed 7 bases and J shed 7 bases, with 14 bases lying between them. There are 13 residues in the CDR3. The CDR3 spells CASTPPDGQPQHF. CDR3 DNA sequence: TGTGCCAGTACCCCACCGGACGGACAGCCCCAGCATTTT.

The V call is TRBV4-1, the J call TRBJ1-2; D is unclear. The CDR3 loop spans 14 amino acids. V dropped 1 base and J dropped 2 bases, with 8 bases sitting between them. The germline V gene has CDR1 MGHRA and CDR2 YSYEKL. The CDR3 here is CASSQAAGNYGYTF. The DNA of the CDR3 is TGCGCCAGCAGCCAAGCGGCTGGCAACTATGGCTACACCTTC.

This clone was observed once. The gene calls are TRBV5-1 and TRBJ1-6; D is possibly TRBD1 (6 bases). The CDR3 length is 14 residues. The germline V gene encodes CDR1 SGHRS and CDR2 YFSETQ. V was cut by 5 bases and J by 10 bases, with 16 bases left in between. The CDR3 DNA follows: TGCGCCAGCAGTACAGGGTTCGAGGGATCACCCCTCCACTTT. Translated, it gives CASSTGFEGSPLHF. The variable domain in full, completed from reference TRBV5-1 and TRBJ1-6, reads KAGVTQTPRYLIKTRGQQVTLSCSPISGHRSVSWYQQTPGQGLQFLFEYFSETQRNKGNFPGRFSGRQFSNSRSEMNVSTLELGDSALYLCASSTGFEGSPLHFGNGTRLTVT.

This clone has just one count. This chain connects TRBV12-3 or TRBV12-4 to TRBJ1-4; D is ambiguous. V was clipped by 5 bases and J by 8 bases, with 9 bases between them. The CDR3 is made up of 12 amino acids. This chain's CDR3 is CASSPLVEKLFF. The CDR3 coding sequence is TGTGCCAGCAGTCCACTGGTCGAAAAACTGTTTTTT.

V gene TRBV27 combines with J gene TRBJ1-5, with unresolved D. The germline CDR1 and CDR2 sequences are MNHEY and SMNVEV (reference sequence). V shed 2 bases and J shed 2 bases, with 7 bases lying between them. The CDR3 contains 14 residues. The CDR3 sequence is CASSLNGGNQPQHF. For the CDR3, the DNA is TGTGCCAGCAGTTTAAACGGGGGCAATCAGCCCCAGCATTTT.

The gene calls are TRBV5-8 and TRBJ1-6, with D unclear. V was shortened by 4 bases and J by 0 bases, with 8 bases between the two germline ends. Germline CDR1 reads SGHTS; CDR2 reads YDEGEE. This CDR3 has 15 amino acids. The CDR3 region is CASSRRSSYNSPLHF. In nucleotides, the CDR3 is TGTGCCAGCAGCCGCAGGAGCTCCTATAATTCACCCCTCCACTTT.

CDR3 loop: CASSSPRIAGGQETQYF. The DNA of the CDR3 is TGTGCCAGCAGCTCCCCCCGTATAGCGGGGGGTCAAGAGACCCAGTACTTC. V is TRBV7-9 and J is TRBJ2-5, with 10 bases aligning to TRBD2. V shed 4 bases, J shed 2 bases, and the junction held 10 bases outside the gene matches. The CDR3 runs to 17 residues. Germline values: CDR1 SEHNR, CDR2 FQNEAQ (reference sequence).

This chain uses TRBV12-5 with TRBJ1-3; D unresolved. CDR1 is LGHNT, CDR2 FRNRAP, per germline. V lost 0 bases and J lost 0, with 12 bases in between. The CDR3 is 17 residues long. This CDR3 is CASGLVTVSDSGNTIYF. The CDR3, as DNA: TGTGCTAGTGGTTTGGTAACCGTCTCTGACTCTGGAAACACCATATATTTT.